One sample yielded the 8 T cell receptor beta chains listed below, sequenced in a study of tissue T cells after allogeneic stem cell transplantation. Generated by immunoSEQ multiplex PCR, the TCRdb table keeps only in-frame clones and is missing some. The table records fewer than 30,000 clones, approximately 83% of them present only once. Sequenced here: blood, sampled before transplantation. Receptors were obtained from a woman aged 18-50 years who later had graft-versus-host disease after an allogeneic stem cell transplant.

The chain links TRBV24-1 to TRBJ2-1, with TRBD1 identical over 12 bases. The CDR3 contains 23 residues. Trimming removed 1 base from V and 9 bases from J; junction bases left unmatched: 27. The germline CDR1 and CDR2 sequences are KGHDR and SFDVKD. The CDR3 DNA reads as TGTGCCACCAGTGATTTAGACACTGCGGTCCCGGGACAGGGGGCTCGCGCAGTGGGTGAGCAGTTCTTC. This translates into CATSDLDTAVPGQGARAVGEQFF.

The chain combines TRBV5-8 with TRBJ2-4; D is possibly TRBD2 (6 bases). V dropped 0 bases and J dropped 7 bases, with 8 bases sitting between them. Germline assignment: CDR1 SGHTS and CDR2 YDEGEE. CDR3 length equals 13 residues. CDR3 sequence (DNA): TGTGCCAGCAGCTTGGAAGGGAGGAACATTCAGTACTTC. Translated, it gives CASSLEGRNIQYF.

CDR3: CASSLGGTGIVSEAFF. The CDR3 coding sequence is TGTGCCAGCAGCCTTGGCGGGACAGGGATCGTCTCTGAAGCTTTCTTT. The chain is built from TRBV7-9 and TRBJ1-1; 9 positions agree with TRBD1. Germline V gene sequence: CDR1 SEHNR, CDR2 FQNEAQ (reference sequence). V dropped 5 bases and J dropped 6; count of bases not matched to a gene: 13. The CDR3 sequence is 16 residues long.

The J gene is TRBJ1-1, the V gene TRBV27, with no clear D. Germline V CDR1 and CDR2: MNHEY, SMNVEV (reference sequence). The V end was cut by 7 bases, the J end by 7 bases, with 16 bases between. This CDR3 has 13 residues. CDR3 region: CASIIDPSDEAFF. For the CDR3, the DNA is TGTGCCAGCATTATAGACCCCAGCGATGAAGCTTTCTTT.

The genes are TRBV5-6 and TRBJ2-6; perhaps D is TRBD1 or TRBD2 (5 bases each). Trimming pared 3 bases from V and 2 bases from J, leaving 15 bases between. This CDR3 has 17 residues. Germline assignment: CDR1 SGHDT and CDR2 YYEEEE. This CDR3 is CASSYGRGSTGANVLTF. The CDR3 DNA reads TGTGCCAGCAGCTATGGACGGGGCTCTACTGGGGCCAACGTCCTGACTTTC.

This chain links TRBV4-3 with TRBJ2-7; 8 bases map to TRBD1. Germline V CDR1 and CDR2: LGHNA, YSLEER. This CDR3 contains 14 residues. J lost 4 bases, V lost 4 bases, and 6 bases had no gene match. The CDR3 sequence is CASSPGTGKYEQYF. The CDR3 nucleotides read TGCGCCAGCAGCCCCGGGACAGGAAAATACGAGCAGTACTTC.

This clone was counted only a few times. This sequence joins TRBV2 and TRBJ1-5; D is unclear. Germline CDR1 is SNHLY and CDR2 is FYNNEI. V was trimmed by 4 bases and J by 4 bases, leaving 11 bases between them. The CDR3 sequence is 14 residues long. The CDR3 bases are TGTGCCAGCAGTGGCTTAGGACGGAATCAGCCCCAGCATTTT. Its translation: CASSGLGRNQPQHF. Filled out from reference TRBV2 and TRBJ1-5, the complete variable domain reads EPEVTQTPSHQVTQMGQEVILRCVPISNHLYFYWYRQILGQKVEFLVSFYNNEISEKSEIFDDQFSVERPDGSNFTLKIRSTKLEDSAMYFCASSGLGRNQPQHFGDGTRLSIL.

The chain employs TRBV6-5 and TRBJ2-2; 7 bases are shared with TRBD1. Germline lookup yields CDR1 MNHEY and CDR2 SVGAGI. Germline trimming cut 5 bases from V and 5 bases from J; bases unmatched to any gene: 5. The CDR3 contains 14 residues. CDR3 loop: CASSRQGRTGELFF. The DNA of the CDR3 is TGTGCCAGCAGTAGACAGGGCCGGACCGGGGAGCTGTTTTTT.